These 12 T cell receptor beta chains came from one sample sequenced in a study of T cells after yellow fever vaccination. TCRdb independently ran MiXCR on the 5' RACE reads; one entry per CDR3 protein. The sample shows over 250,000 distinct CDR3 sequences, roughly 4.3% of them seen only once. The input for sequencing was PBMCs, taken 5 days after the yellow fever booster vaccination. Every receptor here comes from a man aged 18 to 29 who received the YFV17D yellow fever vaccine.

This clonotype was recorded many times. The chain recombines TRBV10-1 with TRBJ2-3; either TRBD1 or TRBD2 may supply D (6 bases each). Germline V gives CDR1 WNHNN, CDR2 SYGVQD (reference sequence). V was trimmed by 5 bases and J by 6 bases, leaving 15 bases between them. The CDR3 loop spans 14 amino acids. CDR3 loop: CASSSAGGHDTQYF. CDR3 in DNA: TGCGCCAGCAGTTCTGCCGGGGGCCACGATACGCAGTATTTT.

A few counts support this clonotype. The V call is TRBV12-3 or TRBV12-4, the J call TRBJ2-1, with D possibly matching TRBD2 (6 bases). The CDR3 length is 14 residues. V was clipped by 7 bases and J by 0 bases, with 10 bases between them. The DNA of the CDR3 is TGTGCCAGCACCGGGGGTACCTCCTACAATGAGCAGTTCTTC. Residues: CASTGGTSYNEQFF.

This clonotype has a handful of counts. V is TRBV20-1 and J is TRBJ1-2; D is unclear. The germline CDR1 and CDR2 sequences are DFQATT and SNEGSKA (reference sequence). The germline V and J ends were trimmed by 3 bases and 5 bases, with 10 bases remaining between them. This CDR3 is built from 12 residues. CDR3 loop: CSASGLGYGYTF. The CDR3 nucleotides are TGCAGTGCTAGCGGACTGGGGTATGGCTACACCTTC.

CDR3 amino acids: CASSLSTPRRANYGYTF. The CDR3 DNA reads as TGTGCCAGCAGCTTGTCTACCCCAAGGAGGGCTAACTATGGCTACACCTTC. The chain joins TRBV5-5 to TRBJ1-2; D remains unclear. Deletions cut 1 base from V and 0 bases from J, with 16 bases between. Germline CDR1 reads SGHKS; CDR2 reads YYEKEE (reference sequence). The CDR3 covers 17 residues.

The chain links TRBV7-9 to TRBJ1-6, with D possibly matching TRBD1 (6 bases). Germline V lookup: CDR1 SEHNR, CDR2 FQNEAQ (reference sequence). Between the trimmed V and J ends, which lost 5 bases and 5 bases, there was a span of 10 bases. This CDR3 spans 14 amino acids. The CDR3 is CASSRTADNSPLHF. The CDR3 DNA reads TGTGCCAGCAGCCGGACAGCCGATAATTCACCCCTCCACTTT. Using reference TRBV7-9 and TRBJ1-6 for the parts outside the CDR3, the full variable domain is DTGVSQNPRHKITKRGQNVTFRCDPISEHNRLYWYRQTLGQGPEFLTYFQNEAQLEKSRLLSDRFSAERPKGSFSTLEIQRTEQGDSAMYLCASSRTADNSPLHFGNGTRLTVT.

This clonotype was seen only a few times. The CDR3 protein is CSAITTHQENIQYF. CDR3 coding DNA: TGCAGTGCTATCACGACCCATCAGGAGAACATTCAGTACTTC. This sequence joins TRBV20-1 and TRBJ2-4; D unclear. The ends were cut back, 4 bases at V and 7 bases at J, with 17 bases in the middle. CDR1 and CDR2 from the germline V gene are DFQATT and SNEGSKA (reference sequence). CDR3 length: 14 residues.

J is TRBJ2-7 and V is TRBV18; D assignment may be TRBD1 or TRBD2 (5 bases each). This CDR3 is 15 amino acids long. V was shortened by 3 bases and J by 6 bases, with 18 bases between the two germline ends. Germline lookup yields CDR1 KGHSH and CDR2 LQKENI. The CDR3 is CASSPRDGHSCEQYF. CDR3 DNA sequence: TGTGCCAGCTCACCTAGGGACGGCCACTCGTGCGAGCAGTACTTC.

The DNA for the CDR3 is TGTGCCAGCAGCAAATTCACGGGGCCAGATACGCAGTATTTT. Translating it yields CASSKFTGPDTQYF. The chain recombines TRBV28 with TRBJ2-3, with D perhaps TRBD1 or TRBD2 (5 bases each). In germline, CDR1 is MDHEN, CDR2 SYDVKM. Trimming shortened V by 6 bases and J by 4 bases, and 14 bases separated the two germline ends. The CDR3 contains 14 residues. Full variable domain (rest looked up from reference TRBV28 and TRBJ2-3): DVKVTQSSRYLVKRTGEKVFLECVQDMDHENMFWYRQDPGLGLRLIYFSYDVKMKEKGDIPEGYSVSREKKERFSLILESASTNQTSMYLCASSKFTGPDTQYFGPGTRLTVL.

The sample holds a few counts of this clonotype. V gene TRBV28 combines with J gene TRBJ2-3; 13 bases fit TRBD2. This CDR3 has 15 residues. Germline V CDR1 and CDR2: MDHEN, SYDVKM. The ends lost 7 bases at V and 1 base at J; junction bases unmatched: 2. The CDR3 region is CASNGLAGGTDTQYF. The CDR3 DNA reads TGTGCCAGCAATGGACTAGCGGGGGGCACAGATACGCAGTATTTT.

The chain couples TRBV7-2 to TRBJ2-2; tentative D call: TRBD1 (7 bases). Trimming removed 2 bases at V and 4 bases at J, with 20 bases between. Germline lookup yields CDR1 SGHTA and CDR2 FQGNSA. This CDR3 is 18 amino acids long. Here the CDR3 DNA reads TGTGCCAGCAGCTTACGGGCGGGGACAGCTCGGGTCACCGGGGAGCTGTTTTTT. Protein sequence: CASSLRAGTARVTGELFF.

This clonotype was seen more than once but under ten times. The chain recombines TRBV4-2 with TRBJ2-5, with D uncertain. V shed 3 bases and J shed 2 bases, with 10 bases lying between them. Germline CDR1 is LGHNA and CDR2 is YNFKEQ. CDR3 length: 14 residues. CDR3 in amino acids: CASSHTAIQETQYF. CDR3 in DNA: TGTGCCAGCAGCCACACTGCCATACAAGAGACCCAGTACTTC.

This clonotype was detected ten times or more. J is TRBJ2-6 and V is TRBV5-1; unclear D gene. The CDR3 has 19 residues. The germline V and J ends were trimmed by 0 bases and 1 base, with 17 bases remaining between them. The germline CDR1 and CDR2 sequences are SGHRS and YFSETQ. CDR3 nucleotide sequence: TGCGCCAGCAGCTTGGTAGCTAGGGAATCAGCTTCTGGGGCCAACGTCCTGACTTTC. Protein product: CASSLVARESASGANVLTF.